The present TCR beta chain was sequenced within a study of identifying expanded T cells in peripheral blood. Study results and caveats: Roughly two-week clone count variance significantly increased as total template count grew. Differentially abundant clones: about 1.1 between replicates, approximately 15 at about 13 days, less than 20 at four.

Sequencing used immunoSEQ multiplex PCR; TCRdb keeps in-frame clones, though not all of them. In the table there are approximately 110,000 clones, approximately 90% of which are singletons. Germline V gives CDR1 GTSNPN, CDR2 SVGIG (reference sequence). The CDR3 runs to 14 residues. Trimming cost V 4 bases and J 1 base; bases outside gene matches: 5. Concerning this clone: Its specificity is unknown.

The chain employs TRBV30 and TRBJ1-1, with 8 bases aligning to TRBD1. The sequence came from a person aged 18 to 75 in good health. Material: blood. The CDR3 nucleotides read TGTGCCTGGACCCGAGGGACAGGGAACACTGAAGCTTTCTTT. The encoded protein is CAWTRGTGNTEAFF.